Only one count was recorded for the clone carrying this TCR beta chain. These data originate in a study of blood T cell repertoires in COVID-19. In the study overall: Collection of acute and convalescent COVID-19 samples took place in the United States, Italy and Spain. Nucleic acid was either cDNA or gDNA, and it came from T cells, B-cell-depleted T cells, or PBMCs.

This CDR3 has 14 residues. The germline V gene encodes CDR1 MNHNY and CDR2 SVGAGI (reference sequence). With 8 bases removed from V and 1 base from J, the gap between germline ends came to 14 bases. Original data processing: How many nucleated cells were present was estimated from reference gene primer amplification. Generated by immunoSEQ multiplex PCR, the TCRdb table keeps only in-frame clones and is missing some. That table furnishes V, J and clone size, whereas the DNA furnished D and trimming. The table has under 150,000 clones, 88% seen once. Sequencing was done on a sample of peripheral blood. V and J are TRBV6-6 and TRBJ1-1; no reliable D call. This receptor was obtained from a man aged 50-60 years with acute or convalescent COVID-19. The CDR3 loop reads CASERNYANTEAFF. Here the CDR3 DNA reads TGTGCCAGCGAGAGGAATTACGCGAACACTGAAGCTTTCTTT.